This T cell receptor (beta chain) was documented in a study of blood T cell repertoires in COVID-19. Whole-study context: Both acute and convalescent COVID-19 samples were obtained from the United States, Italy and Spain.

Germline values: CDR1 KGHSH, CDR2 LQKENI. CDR3 length equals 14 residues. V was clipped by 2 bases and J by 4 bases, with 8 bases between them. Participant-reported clinical history was the basis for cohort assignment. Source study methods: Amplification from reference gene primers served as the basis for estimated nucleated cell counts. Produced via immunoSEQ multiplex PCR; TCRdb's table is partial and in-frame only. V and J calls and clone size follow that table, whereas D and trimming were derived from the DNA. The data contain roughly 250,000 clones, roughly 90% of them singletons. Sequenced input: PBMCs or T cells enriched from blood (not recorded which). The clonotype originates from a woman aged 25 to 39 with acute COVID-19. The rearrangement joins TRBV18 to TRBJ2-2, with D perhaps matching TRBD2 (5 bases). The CDR3 coding sequence is TGTGCCAGCTCACCAGTCGAGGGCACCGGGGAGCTGTTTTTT. It yields the protein CASSPVEGTGELFF.